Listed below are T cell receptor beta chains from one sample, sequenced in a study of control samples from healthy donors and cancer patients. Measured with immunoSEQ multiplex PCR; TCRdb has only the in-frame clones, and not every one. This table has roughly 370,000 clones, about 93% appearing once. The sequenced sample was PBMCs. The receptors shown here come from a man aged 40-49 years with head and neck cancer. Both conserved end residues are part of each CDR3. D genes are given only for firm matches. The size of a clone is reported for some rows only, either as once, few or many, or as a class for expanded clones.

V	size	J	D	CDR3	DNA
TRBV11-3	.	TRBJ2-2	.	CASSSRDSGGGGELFF	TGTGCCAGCAGCTCCCGGGACAGCGGTGGAGGGGGGGAGCTGTTTTTT
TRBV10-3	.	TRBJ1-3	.	CAISDSTLLSGNTIYF	TGTGCCATCAGTGATTCGACCCTTCTCTCTGGAAACACCATATATTTT
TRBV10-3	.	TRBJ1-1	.	CAILATGRTEAFF	TGTGCCATCCTTGCAACAGGGAGAACTGAAGCTTTCTTT
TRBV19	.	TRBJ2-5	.	CASSPRGRKETQYF	TGTGCCAGTAGTCCGAGGGGCAGGAAAGAGACCCAGTACTTC
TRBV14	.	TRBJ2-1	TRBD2	CASSQASGGPNEQFF	TGTGCCAGCAGCCAAGCTAGCGGGGGCCCAAATGAGCAGTTCTTC
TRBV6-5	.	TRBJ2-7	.	CASSYGGSPSNEQYF	TGTGCCAGCAGTTATGGGGGGTCCCCGTCTAACGAGCAGTACTTC
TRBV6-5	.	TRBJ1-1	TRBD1	CASLSWTGTYEAFF	TGTGCCAGCTTATCCTGGACAGGGACGTATGAAGCTTTCTTT
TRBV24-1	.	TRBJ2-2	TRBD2	CATTPGGDTGELFF	TGTGCCACCACCCCGGGGGGGGACACCGGGGAGCTGTTTTTT
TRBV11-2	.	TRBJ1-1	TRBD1	CASSLGPGQGKNTEAFF	TGTGCCAGCAGCTTAGGGCCGGGACAGGGAAAGAACACTGAAGCTTTCTTT
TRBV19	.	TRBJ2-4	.	CASSTASRAKNIQYF	TGTGCCAGTAGTACGGCCTCCAGAGCCAAAAACATTCAGTACTTC
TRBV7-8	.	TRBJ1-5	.	CASSWQSSNQPQHF	TGTGCCAGCAGCTGGCAGAGTAGCAATCAGCCCCAGCATTTT
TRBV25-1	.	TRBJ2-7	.	CASSVGNSYEQYF	TGTGCCAGCAGTGTCGGAAACTCCTACGAGCAGTACTTC
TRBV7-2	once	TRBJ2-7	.	CASSSSSYEQYF	TGTGCCAGCAGCTCATCCTCCTACGAGCAGTACTTC
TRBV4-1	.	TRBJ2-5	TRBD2	CASSDGLAGGPQTQYF	TGCGCCAGCAGCGACGGACTAGCGGGAGGGCCACAGACCCAGTACTTC
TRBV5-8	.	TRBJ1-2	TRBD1	CASSRGTGNYGYTF	TGTGCCAGCAGCAGGGGGACAGGCAACTATGGCTACACCTTC
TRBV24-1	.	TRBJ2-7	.	CATRESGLQPSSYEQYF	TGTGCCACCAGAGAGAGCGGGCTTCAGCCTAGCTCCTACGAGCAGTACTTC
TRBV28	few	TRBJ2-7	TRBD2	CASTLSGVEQYF	TGTGCCAGCACCCTGAGCGGGGTTGAGCAGTACTTC
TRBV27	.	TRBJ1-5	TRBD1	CASSRSTGAKGPQHF	TGTGCCAGCAGCCGCTCGACAGGGGCCAAAGGGCCCCAGCATTTT
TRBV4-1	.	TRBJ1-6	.	CASSRGHGAENSPLHF	TGCGCCAGCAGCCGCGGCCACGGGGCTGAGAATTCACCCCTCCACTTT
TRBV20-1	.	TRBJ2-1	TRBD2	CSASRTSGGTYNEQFF	TGCAGTGCTAGTCGGACTAGCGGGGGTACCTACAATGAGCAGTTCTTC
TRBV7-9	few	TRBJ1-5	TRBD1	CASSPTGGNQPQHF	TGTGCCAGCAGCCCCACAGGGGGCAATCAGCCCCAGCATTTT
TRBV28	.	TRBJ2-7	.	CASSSRLRSYEQYF	TGTGCCAGCAGTTCTCGTCTCCGTTCCTACGAGCAGTACTTC
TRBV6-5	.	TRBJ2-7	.	CASRPPDRQTYEQYF	TGTGCCAGCAGACCTCCGGACAGACAGACCTACGAGCAGTACTTC
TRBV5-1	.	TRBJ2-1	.	CASSSGLFSYNEQFF	TGCGCCAGCAGCAGCGGACTGTTCTCCTACAATGAGCAGTTCTTC
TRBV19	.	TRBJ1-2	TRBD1	CASSLGQGDPSYGYTF	TGTGCCAGTAGTCTGGGGCAGGGGGATCCGAGCTATGGCTACACCTTC
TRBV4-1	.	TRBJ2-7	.	CASSQEGSATYEQYF	TGCGCCAGCAGCCAAGAAGGCTCTGCTACCTACGAGCAGTACTTC
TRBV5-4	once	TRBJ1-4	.	CASSLNEATNEKLFF	TGTGCCAGCAGCCTTAATGAAGCAACTAATGAAAAACTGTTTTTT
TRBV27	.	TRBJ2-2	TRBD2	CASGGTSGYTGELFF	TGTGCCAGCGGGGGGACTAGCGGATACACCGGGGAGCTGTTTTTT
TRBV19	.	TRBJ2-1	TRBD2	CASSINYGTSGYNEQFF	TGTGCCAGTAGTATAAATTACGGGACTAGCGGTTACAATGAGCAGTTCTTC
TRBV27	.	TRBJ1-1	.	CASSLSPGMFPEAFF	TGTGCCAGCAGTTTATCACCAGGTATGTTCCCTGAAGCTTTCTTT
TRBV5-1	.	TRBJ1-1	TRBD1	CASSSGGTGMNTEAFF	TGCGCCAGCAGCTCCGGTGGGACAGGGATGAACACTGAAGCTTTCTTT
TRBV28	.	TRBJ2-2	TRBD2	CASSLWAAGAFTGELFF	TGTGCCAGCAGTTTATGGGCAGCGGGAGCCTTCACCGGGGAGCTGTTTTTT
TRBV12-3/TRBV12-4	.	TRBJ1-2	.	CASTLEGYGYTF	TGTGCCAGCACCCTCGAGGGCTATGGCTACACCTTC
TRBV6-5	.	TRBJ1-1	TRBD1	CASTGLRQGDTEAFF	TGTGCCAGCACCGGACTCAGACAGGGCGATACTGAAGCTTTCTTT
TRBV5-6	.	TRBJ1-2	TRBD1	CASSFPDRVDYGYTF	TGTGCCAGCAGCTTTCCAGACAGGGTGGACTATGGCTACACCTTC
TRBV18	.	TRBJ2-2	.	CASSPSRGPRHTGELFF	TGTGCCAGCTCACCAAGTAGGGGCCCTAGACACACCGGGGAGCTGTTTTTT
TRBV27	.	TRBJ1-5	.	CASSDRSYSNQPQHF	TGTGCCAGCAGCGACAGGTCATATAGCAATCAGCCCCAGCATTTT
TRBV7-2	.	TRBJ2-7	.	CASSLVGGSSYEQYF	TGTGCCAGCAGCTTAGTCGGCGGGTCCTCCTACGAGCAGTACTTC
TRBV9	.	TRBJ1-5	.	CASSAGGSNQPQHF	TGTGCCAGCAGCGCGGGTGGAAGCAATCAGCCCCAGCATTTT
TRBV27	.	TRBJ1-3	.	CASSGSGARNTIYF	TGTGCCAGCAGTGGTTCGGGGGCGAGGAACACCATATATTTT
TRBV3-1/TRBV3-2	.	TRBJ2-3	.	CASSQESYYTDTQYF	TGTGCCAGCAGCCAAGAAAGCTACTACACAGATACGCAGTATTTT
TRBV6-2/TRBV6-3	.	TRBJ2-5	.	CASSYSRETQYF	TGTGCCAGCAGTTACAGTAGAGAGACCCAGTACTTC